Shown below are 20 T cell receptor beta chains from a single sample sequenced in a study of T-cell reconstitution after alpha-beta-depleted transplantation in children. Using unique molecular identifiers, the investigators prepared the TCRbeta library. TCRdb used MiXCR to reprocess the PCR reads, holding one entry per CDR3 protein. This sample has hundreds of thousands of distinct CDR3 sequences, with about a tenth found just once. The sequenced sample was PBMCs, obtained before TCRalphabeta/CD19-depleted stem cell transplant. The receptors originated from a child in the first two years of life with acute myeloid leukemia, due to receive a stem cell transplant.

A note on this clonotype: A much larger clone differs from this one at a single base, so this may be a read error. The CDR3 sequence is CASSKGEGYPF. The CDR3 nucleotides are TGTGCCAGCAGTAAGGGGGAGGGCTACCCCTTC. The rearrangement links TRBV12-3 or TRBV12-4 to TRBJ1-2; D may be TRBD1 (6 bases). This CDR3 contains 11 residues.

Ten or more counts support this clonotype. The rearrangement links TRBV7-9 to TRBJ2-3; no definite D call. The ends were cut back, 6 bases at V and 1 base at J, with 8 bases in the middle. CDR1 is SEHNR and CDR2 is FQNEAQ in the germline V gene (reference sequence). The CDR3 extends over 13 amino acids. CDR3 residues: CASRTARTDTQYF. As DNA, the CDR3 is TGTGCCAGCAGAACCGCCCGCACAGATACGCAGTATTTT.

CDR3 coding DNA: TGTGCCAGCAGTCAGCAGACAGGGACCTTGGGGGAGCAGTACTTC. This translates into CASSQQTGTLGEQYF. This rearrangement joins TRBV12-3 or TRBV12-4 to TRBJ2-7; TRBD1 agrees at 7 bases. V was pared by 5 bases and J by 7 bases, with 14 bases of the junction left unmatched. This CDR3 spans 15 amino acids.

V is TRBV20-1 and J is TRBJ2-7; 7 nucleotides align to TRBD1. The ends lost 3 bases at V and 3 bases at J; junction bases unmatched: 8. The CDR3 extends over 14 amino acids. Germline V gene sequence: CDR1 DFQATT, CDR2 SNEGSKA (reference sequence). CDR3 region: CSARKDRTDYEQYF. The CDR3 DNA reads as TGCAGTGCTAGGAAGGACAGGACGGACTACGAGCAGTACTTC.

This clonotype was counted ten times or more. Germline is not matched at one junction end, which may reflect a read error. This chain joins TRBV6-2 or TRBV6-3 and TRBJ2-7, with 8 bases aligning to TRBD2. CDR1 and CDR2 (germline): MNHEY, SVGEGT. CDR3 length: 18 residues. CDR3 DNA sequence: TGTGCCAGCGGTTACCAGGTACCCGGGACTAGAGGGACCTACGAGCAGTACTTC. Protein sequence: CASGYQVPGTRGTYEQYF.

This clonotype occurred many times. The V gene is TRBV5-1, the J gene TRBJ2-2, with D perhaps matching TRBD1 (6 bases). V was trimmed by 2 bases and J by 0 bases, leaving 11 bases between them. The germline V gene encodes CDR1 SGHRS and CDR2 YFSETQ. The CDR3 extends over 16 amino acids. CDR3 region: CASSLPQGPNTGELFF. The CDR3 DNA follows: TGCGCCAGCAGCTTACCGCAGGGGCCGAACACCGGGGAGCTGTTTTTT.

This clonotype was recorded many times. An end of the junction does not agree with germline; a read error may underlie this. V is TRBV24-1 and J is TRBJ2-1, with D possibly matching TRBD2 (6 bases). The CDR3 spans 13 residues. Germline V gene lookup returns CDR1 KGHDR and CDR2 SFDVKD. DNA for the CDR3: TGTGCCACCAGTGATTTCGGGAGTCCCAAGAGGGTCTTC. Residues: CATSDFGSPKRVF.

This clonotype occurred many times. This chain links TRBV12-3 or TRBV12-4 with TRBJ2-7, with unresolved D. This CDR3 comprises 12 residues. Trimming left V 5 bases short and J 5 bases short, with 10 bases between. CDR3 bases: TGTGCCAGCAGTCCTACTCCCCACGAGCAGTACTTC. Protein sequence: CASSPTPHEQYF.

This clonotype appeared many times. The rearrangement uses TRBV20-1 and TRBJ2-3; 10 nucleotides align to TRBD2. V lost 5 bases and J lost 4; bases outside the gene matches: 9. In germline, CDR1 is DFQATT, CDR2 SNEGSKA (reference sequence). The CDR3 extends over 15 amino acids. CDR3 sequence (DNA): TGCAGTGCTCCACCTCTAGCGGGAGCGCCAGATACGCAGTATTTT. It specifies CSAPPLAGAPDTQYF.

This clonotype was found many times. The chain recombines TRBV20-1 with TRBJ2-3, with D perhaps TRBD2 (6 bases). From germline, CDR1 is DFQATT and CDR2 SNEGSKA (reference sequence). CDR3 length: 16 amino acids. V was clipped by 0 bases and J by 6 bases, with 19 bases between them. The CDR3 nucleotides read TGCAGTGCTAGAGATCGAGAGGGAGGCTCAATGGATACGCAGTATTTT. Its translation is CSARDREGGSMDTQYF.

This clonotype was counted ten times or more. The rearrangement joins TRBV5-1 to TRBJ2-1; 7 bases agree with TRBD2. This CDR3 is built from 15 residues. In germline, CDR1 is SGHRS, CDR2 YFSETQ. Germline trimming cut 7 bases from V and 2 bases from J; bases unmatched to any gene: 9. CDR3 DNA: TGCGCCAGCCGGGACCAGCGGGACCCCTACAATGAGCAGTTCTTC. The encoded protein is CASRDQRDPYNEQFF.

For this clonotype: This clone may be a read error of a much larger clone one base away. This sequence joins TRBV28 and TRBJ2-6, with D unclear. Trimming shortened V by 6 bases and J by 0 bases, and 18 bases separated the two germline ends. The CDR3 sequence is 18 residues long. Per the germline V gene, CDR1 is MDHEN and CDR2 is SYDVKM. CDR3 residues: CASSPSLRWGSGANVLTF. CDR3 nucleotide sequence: TGTGCCAGCAGCCCCTCACTCAGGTGGGGCTCTGGGGCCAACGTCCTGACTTTC.

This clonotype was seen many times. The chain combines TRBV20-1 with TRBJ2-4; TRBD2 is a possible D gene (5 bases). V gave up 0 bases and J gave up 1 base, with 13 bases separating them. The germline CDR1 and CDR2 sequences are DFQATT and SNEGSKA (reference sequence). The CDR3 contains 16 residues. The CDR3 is CSARDRRRMAKNIQYF. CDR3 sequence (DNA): TGCAGTGCTAGAGATCGTCGGAGGATGGCCAAAAACATTCAGTACTTC.

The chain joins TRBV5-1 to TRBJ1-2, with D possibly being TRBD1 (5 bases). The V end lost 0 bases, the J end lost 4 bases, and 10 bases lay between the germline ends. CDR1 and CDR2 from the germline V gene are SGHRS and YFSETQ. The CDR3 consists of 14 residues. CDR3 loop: CASSLEEGSYGYTF. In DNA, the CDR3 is TGCGCCAGCAGCTTGGAGGAGGGGAGCTATGGCTACACCTTC.

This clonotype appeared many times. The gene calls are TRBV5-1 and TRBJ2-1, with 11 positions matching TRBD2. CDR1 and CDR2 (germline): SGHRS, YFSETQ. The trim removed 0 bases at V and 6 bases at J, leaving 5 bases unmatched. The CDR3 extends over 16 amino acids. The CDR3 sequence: CASSLVLAGAGNEQFF. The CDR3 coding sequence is TGCGCCAGCAGCTTGGTACTAGCGGGGGCCGGCAATGAGCAGTTCTTC.

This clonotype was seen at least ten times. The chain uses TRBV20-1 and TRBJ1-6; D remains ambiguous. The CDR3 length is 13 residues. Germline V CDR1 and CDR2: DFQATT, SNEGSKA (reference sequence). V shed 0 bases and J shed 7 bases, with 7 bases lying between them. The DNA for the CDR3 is TGCAGTGCTAGAGACAACACGAATTCACCCCTCCACTTT. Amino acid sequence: CSARDNTNSPLHF.

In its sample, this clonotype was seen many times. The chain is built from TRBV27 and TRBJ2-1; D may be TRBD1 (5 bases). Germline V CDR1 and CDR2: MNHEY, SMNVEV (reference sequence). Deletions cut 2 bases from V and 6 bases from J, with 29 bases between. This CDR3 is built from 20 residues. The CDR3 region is CASSLKGRGRQSPSPNEQFF. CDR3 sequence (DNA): TGTGCCAGCAGTTTAAAAGGTAGGGGTAGACAGTCTCCAAGTCCCAATGAGCAGTTCTTC.

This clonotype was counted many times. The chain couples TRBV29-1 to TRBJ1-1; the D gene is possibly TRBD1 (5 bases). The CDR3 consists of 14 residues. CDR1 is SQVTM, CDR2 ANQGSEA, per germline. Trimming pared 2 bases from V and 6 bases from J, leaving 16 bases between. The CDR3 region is CSVEQGRSSPEAFF. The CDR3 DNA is TGCAGCGTTGAACAGGGAAGGTCGTCCCCTGAAGCTTTCTTT.

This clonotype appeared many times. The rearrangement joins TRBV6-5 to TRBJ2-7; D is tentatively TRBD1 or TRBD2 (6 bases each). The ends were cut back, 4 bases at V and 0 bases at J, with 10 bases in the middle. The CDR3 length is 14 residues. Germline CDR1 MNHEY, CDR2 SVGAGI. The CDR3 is CASSSGGLSYEQYF. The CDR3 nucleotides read TGTGCCAGCAGTTCTGGGGGGCTCTCCTACGAGCAGTACTTC.

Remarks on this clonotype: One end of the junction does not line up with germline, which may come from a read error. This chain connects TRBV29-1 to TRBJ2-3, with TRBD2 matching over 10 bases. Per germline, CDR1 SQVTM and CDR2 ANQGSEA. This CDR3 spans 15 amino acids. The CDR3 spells CSVPSGRALSDTLYF. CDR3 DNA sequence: TGCAGCGTCCCGAGCGGGAGGGCCTTATCAGATACGCTGTATTTT.